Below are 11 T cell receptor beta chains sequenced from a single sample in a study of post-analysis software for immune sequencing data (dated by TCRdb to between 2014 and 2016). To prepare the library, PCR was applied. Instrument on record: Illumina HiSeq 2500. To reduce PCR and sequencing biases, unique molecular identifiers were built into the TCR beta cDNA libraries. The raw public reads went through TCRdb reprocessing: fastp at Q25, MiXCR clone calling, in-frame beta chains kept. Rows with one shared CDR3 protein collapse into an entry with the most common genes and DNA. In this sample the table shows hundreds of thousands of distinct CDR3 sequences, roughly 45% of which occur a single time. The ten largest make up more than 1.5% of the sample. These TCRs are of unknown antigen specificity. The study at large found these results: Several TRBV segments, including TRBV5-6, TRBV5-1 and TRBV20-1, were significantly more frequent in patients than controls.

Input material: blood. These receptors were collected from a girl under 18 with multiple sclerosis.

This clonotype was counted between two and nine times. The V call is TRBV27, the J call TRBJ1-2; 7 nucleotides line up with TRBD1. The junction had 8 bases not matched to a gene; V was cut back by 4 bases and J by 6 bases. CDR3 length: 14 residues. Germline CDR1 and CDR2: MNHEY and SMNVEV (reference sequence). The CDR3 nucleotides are TGTGCCAGCAGTTCATTCCGGGACAGCCATGGCTACACCTTC. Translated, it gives CASSSFRDSHGYTF.

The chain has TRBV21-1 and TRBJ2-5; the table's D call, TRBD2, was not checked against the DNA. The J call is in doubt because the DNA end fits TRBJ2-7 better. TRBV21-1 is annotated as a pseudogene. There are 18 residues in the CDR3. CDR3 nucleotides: TGTGCCAGCAGCAGAAACCAACTGGCGGATGACAGATTTTACGAGCAGTACTTC. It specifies CASSRNQLADDRFYEQYF.

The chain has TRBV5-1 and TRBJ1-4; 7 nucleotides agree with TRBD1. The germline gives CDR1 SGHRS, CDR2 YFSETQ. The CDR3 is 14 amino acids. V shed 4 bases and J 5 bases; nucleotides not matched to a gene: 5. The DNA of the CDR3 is TGCGCCAGCAGCCTCGGGACAGAGAATGAAAAACTGTTTTTT. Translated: CASSLGTENEKLFF.

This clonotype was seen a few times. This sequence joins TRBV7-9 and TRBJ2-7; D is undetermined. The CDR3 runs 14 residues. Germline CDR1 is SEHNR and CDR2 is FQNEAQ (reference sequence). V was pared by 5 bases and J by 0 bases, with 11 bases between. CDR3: CASSPYGGSYEQYF. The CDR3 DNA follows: TGTGCCAGCAGCCCCTATGGTGGCTCCTACGAGCAGTACTTC.

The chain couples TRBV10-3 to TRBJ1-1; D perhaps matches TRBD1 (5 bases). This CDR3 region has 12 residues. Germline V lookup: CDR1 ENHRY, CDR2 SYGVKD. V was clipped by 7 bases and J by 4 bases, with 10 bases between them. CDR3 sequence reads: CAITGIGTEAFF. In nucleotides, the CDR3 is TGTGCCATCACAGGGATTGGCACTGAAGCTTTCTTT.

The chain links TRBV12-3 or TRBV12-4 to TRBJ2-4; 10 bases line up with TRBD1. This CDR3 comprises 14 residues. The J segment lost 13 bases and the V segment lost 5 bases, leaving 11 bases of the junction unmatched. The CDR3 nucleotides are TGTGCCAGCAGTCCGGGACAGGGGTCGAGGGAGCAGTACTTC. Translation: CASSPGQGSREQYF.

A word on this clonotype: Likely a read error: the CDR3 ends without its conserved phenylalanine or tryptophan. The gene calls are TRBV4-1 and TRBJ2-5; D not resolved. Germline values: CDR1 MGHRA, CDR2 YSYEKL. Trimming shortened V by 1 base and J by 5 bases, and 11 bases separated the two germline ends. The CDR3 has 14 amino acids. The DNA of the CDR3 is TGCGCCAGCAGCCAAGCCCCGGCGAGGGAGACCCAGTACGTC. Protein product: CASSQAPARETQYV.

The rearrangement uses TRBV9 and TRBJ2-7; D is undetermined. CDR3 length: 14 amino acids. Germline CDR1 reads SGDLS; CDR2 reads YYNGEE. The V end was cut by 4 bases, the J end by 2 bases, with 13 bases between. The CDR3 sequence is CASSPQDRPYEQYF. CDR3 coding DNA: TGTGCCAGCAGCCCCCAGGACCGTCCCTACGAGCAGTACTTC. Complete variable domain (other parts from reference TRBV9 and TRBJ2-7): DSGVTQTPKHLITATGQRVTLRCSPRSGDLSVYWYQQSLDQGLQFLIQYYNGEERAKGNILERFSAQQFPDLHSELNLSSLELGDSALYFCASSPQDRPYEQYFGPGTRLTVT.

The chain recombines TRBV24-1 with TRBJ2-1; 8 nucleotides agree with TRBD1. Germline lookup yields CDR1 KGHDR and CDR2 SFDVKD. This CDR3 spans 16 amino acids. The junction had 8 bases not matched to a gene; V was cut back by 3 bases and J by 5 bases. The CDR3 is CATSDPRDRSNNEQFF. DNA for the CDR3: TGTGCCACCAGTGATCCCCGGGACAGGTCTAACAATGAGCAGTTCTTC.

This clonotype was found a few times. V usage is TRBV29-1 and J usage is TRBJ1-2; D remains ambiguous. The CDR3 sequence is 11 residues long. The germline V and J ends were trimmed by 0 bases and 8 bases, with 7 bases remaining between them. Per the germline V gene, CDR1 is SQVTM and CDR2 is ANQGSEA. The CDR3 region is CSVEDLEGYTF. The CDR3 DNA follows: TGCAGCGTTGAAGACCTCGAAGGCTACACCTTC.

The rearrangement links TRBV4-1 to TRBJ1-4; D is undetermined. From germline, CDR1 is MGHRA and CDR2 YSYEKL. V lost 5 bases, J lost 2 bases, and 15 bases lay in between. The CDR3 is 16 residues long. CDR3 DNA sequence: TGCGCCAGCAGCGAAAGATCGCCGGTCACTAATGAAAAACTGTTTTTT. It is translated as CASSERSPVTNEKLFF.